Listed below are T cell receptor beta chains from one sample, sequenced in a study of blood T cell repertoires in COVID-19. The repertoire was sequenced with immunoSEQ multiplex PCR; TCRdb's copy has only in-frame clones and lacks some. Among 470,000 or so clones listed, about 89% were seen once. Input material: peripheral blood. These receptors were collected from a woman in her 30s with acute or convalescent COVID-19. CDR3s leave out the opening cysteine and the closing phenylalanine or tryptophan. The D gene is left open where the match is weak.

V gene,D gene,J gene,CDR3 protein
TRBV19,TRBD1,TRBJ2-5,ASSIGQGVQETQY
TRBV5-6,.,TRBJ1-6,ASSIFPGSSYNSPLH
TRBV30,TRBD1,TRBJ2-7,AWNTGDLSYEQY
TRBV30,TRBD1,TRBJ1-2,AWRGTANYGYT
TRBV27,.,TRBJ1-2,ASSLYSGVNYGYT
TRBV12-3/TRBV12-4,.,TRBJ1-1,ASSLLPGTEAF
TRBV27,.,TRBJ2-6,ASSLSLRESGANVLT
TRBV28,.,TRBJ2-7,ASSRNVYSPYEQY
TRBV4-1,.,TRBJ2-3,ASSDGSGVGTDTQY
TRBV4-1,TRBD2,TRBJ2-1,ASSHRGLAGVSGGNEQF
TRBV28,.,TRBJ1-5,ASSFQAQPQH
TRBV19,.,TRBJ1-5,ASTLSGGMRQPQH
TRBV5-6,TRBD1,TRBJ2-2,ASSLFGTGDTGELF
TRBV7-2,TRBD2,TRBJ2-1,ASSLGGGAGYEQF
TRBV5-1,.,TRBJ1-2,ASSLGTEGYT
TRBV28,TRBD1,TRBJ1-6,ASTKAGQGFSPLH
TRBV30,.,TRBJ1-6,AWTPRMNNSPLH
TRBV7-2,.,TRBJ2-3,ASSLVGLALDTQY
TRBV6-5,TRBD1,TRBJ2-7,ASTPSGTGVYEQY
TRBV2,TRBD1,TRBJ2-1,ASSFGQATYNEQF
TRBV19,TRBD1,TRBJ1-3,ASSNRPPDRVEGNTIY
TRBV18,TRBD1,TRBJ2-6,ASSPEGAAGANVLT
TRBV6-4,.,TRBJ2-6,ASSDTRAGANVLT
TRBV5-1,TRBD1,TRBJ1-1,ASSSGTALNTEAF
TRBV5-1,TRBD2,TRBJ2-7,ASSIGTSGGFYEQY
TRBV11-1,TRBD1,TRBJ2-7,ASSWGQSSNEQY
TRBV10-2,TRBD2,TRBJ2-1,ASSVGAGSFNEQF
TRBV18,TRBD1,TRBJ1-1,ASSPGQGASFGNTEAF
TRBV6-5,TRBD2,TRBJ2-7,ASSPSGGDYEQY
TRBV3-1/TRBV3-2,TRBD1,TRBJ1-6,ASSKQGADSPLH
TRBV4-2,.,TRBJ2-7,ASSQDNSYEQY
TRBV6-1,TRBD2,TRBJ2-5,ASSEGGGTSGSQY
TRBV27,.,TRBJ2-3,ASSLDLYTDTQY
TRBV27,.,TRBJ1-1,ASSFGRAEEAF
TRBV27,.,TRBJ2-3,ASSSFTDTQY
TRBV18,.,TRBJ2-7,ASSPQGNGEQY
TRBV7-2,TRBD1,TRBJ2-2,ASIAGGAYTGELF
TRBV5-1,TRBD1,TRBJ2-1,ASSSGGAQYNEQF
TRBV9,.,TRBJ2-6,ASSGFGANVLT